The sequence of this TCR beta chain was determined in a study of blood T cell repertoires in COVID-19. This table comes from immunoSEQ multiplex PCR, and its TCRdb copy is limited to in-frame clones, with some not included. The sample holds approximately 220,000 clones, 83% seen once. The CDR3 runs 17 residues. The germline V gene encodes CDR1 LNHDA and CDR2 SQIVND (reference sequence). The ends lost 4 bases at V and 1 base at J; junction bases unmatched: 10. This chain joins TRBV19 and TRBJ1-5, with TRBD1 identical over 7 bases. Sequenced sample: peripheral blood. This receptor was obtained from a woman between 35 and 50 years old with active or convalescent COVID-19. As DNA, the CDR3 is TGTGCCAGTAGTAAAGGGGCGACAGGGTCCAGCAATCAGCCCCAGCATTTT. Its protein is CASSKGATGSSNQPQHF.